This passage covers 23 T cell receptor beta chains from one sample sequenced in a study of cytomegalovirus exposure and HLA in healthy donors. The PCR ran on 60 Vbeta and 13 Jbeta primers. Method: immunoSEQ multiplex PCR; TCRdb's copy keeps in-frame clones and lacks some. The sample carries about 230,000 clones, over 75% recorded once. Specimen: PBMCs. The source is a boy aged 5 to 17 in good health and CMV-seronegative.

A few counts support this clone. The rearrangement uses TRBV6-5 and TRBJ1-5, with 11 bases aligning to TRBD1. The CDR3 extends over 15 amino acids. From germline, CDR1 is MNHEY and CDR2 SVGAGI. Trimming took 6 bases from V and 4 from J; bases not matched to a gene: 5. The CDR3 nucleotides read TGTGCCAGCAGCCCGGGACAGGGGGGAAATCAGCCCCAGCATTTT. This codes for CASSPGQGGNQPQHF.

This rearrangement joins TRBV2 to TRBJ2-1; 12 bases fit TRBD2. The CDR3 consists of 21 residues. Germline lookup yields CDR1 SNHLY and CDR2 FYNNEI. V shed 6 bases, J shed 3 bases, and the junction held 21 bases outside the gene matches. The CDR3 DNA is TGTGCCAGCAGACCCTACTTCTTGACTAGCGGGGGACTGACTAACTACAATGAGCAGTTCTTC. It yields the protein CASRPYFLTSGGLTNYNEQFF.

The chain combines TRBV5-1 with TRBJ2-5, with 9 bases that match TRBD2. V lost 3 bases and J lost 4; bases outside the gene matches: 16. The CDR3 consists of 18 residues. CDR1 is SGHRS and CDR2 is YFSETQ in the germline V gene. The CDR3 here is CASSSSREASGIVETQYF. In DNA form, the CDR3 reads TGCGCCAGCAGCTCAAGCCGAGAGGCTAGCGGGATTGTAGAGACCCAGTACTTC.

J is TRBJ2-7 and V is TRBV10-3; 7 bases line up with TRBD2. CDR3 length: 12 amino acids. With 6 bases clipped from V and 5 bases from J, the junction kept 4 bases outside the gene matches. CDR1 is ENHRY and CDR2 is SYGVKD in the germline V gene. As DNA, the CDR3 is TGTGCCATCAGAGGCGGGACTAACGAGCAGTACTTC. The encoded protein is CAIRGGTNEQYF.

V gene TRBV6-1 combines with J gene TRBJ2-7; TRBD1 aligns across 7 bases. Germline V gene lookup returns CDR1 MNHNS and CDR2 SASEGT. The CDR3 contains 14 residues. V shed 7 bases and J 2 bases; nucleotides not matched to a gene: 8. CDR3 DNA sequence: TGTGCCAGCAATACGGGACAGTTTACCTACGAGCAGTACTTC. Translation: CASNTGQFTYEQYF.

The chain employs TRBV5-1 and TRBJ2-7, with TRBD2 matching 7 bases. Germline values: CDR1 SGHRS, CDR2 YFSETQ. V shed 8 bases, J shed 2 bases, and the junction held 7 bases outside the gene matches. The CDR3 runs 13 residues. Written as DNA, the CDR3 is TGCGCCAGTTCCGGGACTAATACCTACGAGCAGTACTTC. Translated: CASSGTNTYEQYF.

This clone was observed a handful of times. CDR3 sequence: CASSLVAAGEGGGYGYTF. CDR3 DNA sequence: TGCGCCAGCAGCTTGGTTGCGGCAGGGGAAGGCGGTGGGTATGGCTACACCTTC. J is TRBJ1-2 and V is TRBV5-1; a weak D match, TRBD1 (6 bases). V lost 0 bases and J 5 bases, leaving 23 bases between the germline ends. The CDR3 is 18 amino acids. Germline CDR1 reads SGHRS; CDR2 reads YFSETQ. Filled out from reference TRBV5-1 and TRBJ1-2, the complete variable domain reads KAGVTQTPRYLIKTRGQQVTLSCSPISGHRSVSWYQQTPGQGLQFLFEYFSETQRNKGNFPGRFSGRQFSNSRSEMNVSTLELGDSALYLCASSLVAAGEGGGYGYTFGSGTRLTVV.

V usage is TRBV27 and J usage is TRBJ2-4; the D is unclear. Germline V gene sequence: CDR1 MNHEY, CDR2 SMNVEV (reference sequence). V was cut by 6 bases and J by 1 base, with 10 bases left in between. The CDR3 totals 14 residues. DNA for the CDR3: TGTGCCAGCAGCCAGGATCAGGCCAAAAACATTCAGTACTTC. Amino acid sequence: CASSQDQAKNIQYF.

V and J are TRBV29-1 and TRBJ1-2, with 7 positions matching TRBD1. Trimming took 6 bases from V and 6 from J; bases not matched to a gene: 7. Germline values: CDR1 SQVTM, CDR2 ANQGSEA. There are 12 residues in the CDR3. The CDR3 is CSVVTGLHGYTF. As DNA, the CDR3 is TGCAGCGTCGTGACAGGGCTCCATGGCTACACCTTC. Together with reference TRBV29-1 and TRBJ1-2, the CDR3 gives the full variable domain: SAVISQKPSRDICQRGTSLTIQCQVDSQVTMMFWYRQQPGQSLTLIATANQGSEATYESGFVIDKFPISRPNLTFSTLTVSNMSPEDSSIYLCSVVTGLHGYTFGSGTRLTVV.

This chain links TRBV5-1 with TRBJ1-1; D may be TRBD1 (5 bases). Trimming removed 2 bases from V and 1 base from J, with 9 bases in between. The germline CDR1 and CDR2 sequences are SGHRS and YFSETQ. The CDR3 consists of 14 residues. Written as DNA, the CDR3 is TGCGCCAGCAGCTTTGGGGGGTCGAACACTGAAGCTTTCTTT. Translation: CASSFGGSNTEAFF.

This CDR3 is CASSHGEGYEQYF. Written as DNA, the CDR3 is TGTGCCAGCAGTCACGGCGAGGGCTACGAGCAGTACTTC. The chain has TRBV28 and TRBJ2-5; tentatively, D is TRBD2 (5 bases). The J call could be wrong; TRBJ2-7 is a better fit for the DNA end. This CDR3 contains 13 residues. Germline lookup yields CDR1 MDHEN and CDR2 SYDVKM.

Concerning this clone itself: The junction departs from the called germline gene at one end, perhaps through a read error. Additional DNA sequences in this sample encode the identical CDR3. V is TRBV4-1 and J is TRBJ2-2; 12 nucleotides match TRBD2. CDR3 length: 16 amino acids. The germline V gene has CDR1 MGHRA and CDR2 YSYEKL. DNA of the CDR3: TGCGCCAGCAGCCACCCTAGCGGGGGGGCCCCCGGGGAACTGTTTTTT. Translation gives CASSHPSGGAPGELFF.

The V call is TRBV6-5, the J call TRBJ2-1; the D is unclear. V was clipped by 2 bases and J by 4 bases, with 6 bases between them. Germline loops: CDR1 MNHEY, CDR2 SVGAGI. There are 13 residues in the CDR3. In DNA, the CDR3 is TGTGCCAGCAGTTACAACTCGTACAATGAGCAGTTCTTC. Protein product: CASSYNSYNEQFF.

This clone has more than one count but fewer than ten. The chain combines TRBV5-8 with TRBJ1-4, with 7 bases lining up with TRBD1. Germline V gene data show CDR1 as SGHTS and CDR2 as YDEGEE. V lost 3 bases and J lost 10; bases outside the gene matches: 15. The CDR3 covers 16 residues. DNA for the CDR3: TGTGCCAGCAGCTCCCGACAGGGAACGGCGTTGACAAAACTGTTTTTT. Encoded protein: CASSSRQGTALTKLFF.

This chain uses TRBV4-1 with TRBJ1-1; TRBD1 aligns across 8 bases. With 1 base clipped from V and 3 bases from J, the junction kept 10 bases outside the gene matches. There are 17 residues in the CDR3. The germline gives CDR1 MGHRA, CDR2 YSYEKL. CDR3 coding DNA: TGCGCCAGCAGCCAAGTCTACGGACAGGGTTGGGACACTGAAGCTTTCTTT. Protein: CASSQVYGQGWDTEAFF.

This chain connects TRBV15 to TRBJ2-5; a weak D match, TRBD2 (5 bases). The end of the DNA fits TRBJ2-7 better, so the J call may be wrong. The V gene's germline CDR1 is LNHNV and CDR2 YYDKDF (reference sequence). The CDR3 spans 15 residues. The CDR3 DNA reads TGTGCCACCAGCAGACCGAGCGGAAACTCCTACGAGCAGTACTTC. It translates to CATSRPSGNSYEQYF.

This clone was found once. The chain couples TRBV30 to TRBJ2-7, with TRBD1 identical over 10 bases. The V segment lost 6 bases and the J segment 3 bases; nucleotides outside the gene matches: 11. Germline CDR1 is GTSNPN and CDR2 is SVGIG (reference sequence). The CDR3 runs 15 residues. The CDR3 DNA reads as TGTGCCTGCCGAACCGGGACAGGGGCCCTCTACGAGCAGTACTTC. It is translated as CACRTGTGALYEQYF.

V and J are TRBV2 and TRBJ1-3; 7 nucleotides agree with TRBD1. This CDR3 has 19 amino acids. The V gene's germline CDR1 is SNHLY and CDR2 FYNNEI. V was clipped by 3 bases and J by 3 bases; unmatched bases: 17. The CDR3 loop is CASSDRTGVPLSGGNTIYF. The DNA for the CDR3 is TGTGCCAGCAGTGACAGAACAGGGGTCCCCCTCTCTGGTGGAAACACCATATATTTT.

This chain links TRBV6-6 with TRBJ2-7, with a weak D call TRBD1 (5 bases). Trimming took off 4 bases at V and 7 bases at J, with 8 bases between the two ends. Germline CDR1 is MNHNY and CDR2 is SVGAGI (reference sequence). This CDR3 region has 11 residues. CDR3 sequence: CASSWGPEQYF. CDR3 in DNA: TGTGCCAGCAGTTGGGGCCCAGAGCAGTACTTC.

This clone showed up just once. V usage is TRBV30 and J usage is TRBJ2-3; TRBD2 aligns across 13 bases. Germline trimming cut 0 bases from V and 3 bases from J; bases unmatched to any gene: 3. The CDR3 covers 16 residues. Germline V gives CDR1 GTSNPN, CDR2 SVGIG (reference sequence). The CDR3 spells CAWSVELAGGTDTQYF. The CDR3 DNA sequence: TGTGCCTGGAGTGTAGAACTAGCGGGAGGGACAGATACGCAGTATTTT.

The CDR3 bases are TGTGCCACCAGCAGAGCTCGCGTCTCAGGCAACTATGGCTACACCTTC. This gives the protein CATSRARVSGNYGYTF. The chain recombines TRBV15 with TRBJ1-2; D is undetermined. The germline gives CDR1 LNHNV, CDR2 YYDKDF (reference sequence). The length of the CDR3 is 16 residues. V gave up 1 base and J gave up 2 bases, with 14 bases separating them.

This chain links TRBV18 with TRBJ1-2; perhaps TRBD1 as D (6 bases). V shed 2 bases and J shed 4 bases, with 8 bases lying between them. Germline V CDR1 and CDR2: KGHSH, LQKENI. The CDR3 sequence is 13 residues long. CDR3 in amino acids: CASSPGQSYGYTF. In DNA, the CDR3 is TGTGCCAGCTCACCAGGACAGTCCTATGGCTACACCTTC.

This chain connects TRBV5-1 to TRBJ2-1, with 8 bases aligning to TRBD1. V dropped 3 bases and J dropped 5; count of bases not matched to a gene: 10. CDR3 length: 16 residues. Germline-derived CDR1 and CDR2 are SGHRS and YFSETQ. CDR3 in DNA: TGCGCCAGCAGCTCGTTCACAGGGGGTTTCGACAATGAGCAGTTCTTC. This encodes CASSSFTGGFDNEQFF.